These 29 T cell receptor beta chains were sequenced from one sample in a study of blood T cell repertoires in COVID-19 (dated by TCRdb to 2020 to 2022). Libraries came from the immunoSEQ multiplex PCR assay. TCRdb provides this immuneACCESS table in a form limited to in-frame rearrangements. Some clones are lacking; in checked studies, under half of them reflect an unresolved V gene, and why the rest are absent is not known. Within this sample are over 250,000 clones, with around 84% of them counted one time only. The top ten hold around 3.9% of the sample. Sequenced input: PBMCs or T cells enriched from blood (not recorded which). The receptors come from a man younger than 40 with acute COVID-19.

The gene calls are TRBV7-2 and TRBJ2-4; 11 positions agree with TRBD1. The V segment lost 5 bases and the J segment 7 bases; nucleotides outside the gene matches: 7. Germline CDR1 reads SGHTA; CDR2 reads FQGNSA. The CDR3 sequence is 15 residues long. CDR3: CASSTWTGGANIQYF. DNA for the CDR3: TGTGCCAGCAGCACCTGGACAGGGGGCGCGAACATTCAGTACTTC.

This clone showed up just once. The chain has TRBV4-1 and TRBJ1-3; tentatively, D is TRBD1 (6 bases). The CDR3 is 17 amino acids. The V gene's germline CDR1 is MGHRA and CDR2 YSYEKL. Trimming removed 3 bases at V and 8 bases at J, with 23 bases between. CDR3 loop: CASSHGRGQIRGHTIYF. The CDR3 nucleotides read TGCGCCAGCAGCCACGGCAGGGGCCAAATCCGAGGGCACACCATATATTTT.

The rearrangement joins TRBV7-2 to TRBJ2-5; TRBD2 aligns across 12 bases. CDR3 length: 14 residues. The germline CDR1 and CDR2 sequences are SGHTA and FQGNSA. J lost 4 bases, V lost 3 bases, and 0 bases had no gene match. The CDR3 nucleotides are TGTGCCAGCAGCTTGACTAGCGGGGGAGAGACCCAGTACTTC. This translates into CASSLTSGGETQYF.

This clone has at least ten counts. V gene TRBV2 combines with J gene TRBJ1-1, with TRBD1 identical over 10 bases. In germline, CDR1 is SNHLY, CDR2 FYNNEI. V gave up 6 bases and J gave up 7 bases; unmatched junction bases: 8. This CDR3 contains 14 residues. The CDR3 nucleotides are TGTGCCAGCAGAGCAGGGACAGGGGCCCTTGAAGCTTTCTTT. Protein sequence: CASRAGTGALEAFF.

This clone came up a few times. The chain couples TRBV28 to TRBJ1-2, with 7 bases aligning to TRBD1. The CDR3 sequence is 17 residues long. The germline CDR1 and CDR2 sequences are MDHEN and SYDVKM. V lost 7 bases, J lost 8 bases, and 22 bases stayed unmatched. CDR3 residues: CASIPSPARRQGFGYTF. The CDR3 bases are TGTGCCAGCATACCATCGCCAGCCCGGAGACAGGGATTCGGCTACACCTTC.

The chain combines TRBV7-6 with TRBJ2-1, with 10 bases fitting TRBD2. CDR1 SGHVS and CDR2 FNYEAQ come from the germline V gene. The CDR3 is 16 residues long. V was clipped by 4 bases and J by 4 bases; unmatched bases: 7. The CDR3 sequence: CASSYPGTSVYNEQFF. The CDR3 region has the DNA TGTGCCAGCAGCTACCCCGGGACTAGCGTTTACAATGAGCAGTTCTTC.

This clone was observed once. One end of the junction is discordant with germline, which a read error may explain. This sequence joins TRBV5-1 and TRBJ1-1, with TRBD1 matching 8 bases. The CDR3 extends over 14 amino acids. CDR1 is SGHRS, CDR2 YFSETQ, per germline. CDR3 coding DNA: TGTGCCAGCAGTGACAGGGGAGTGATCGCTGAAGCTTTCTTT. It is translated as CASSDRGVIAEAFF.

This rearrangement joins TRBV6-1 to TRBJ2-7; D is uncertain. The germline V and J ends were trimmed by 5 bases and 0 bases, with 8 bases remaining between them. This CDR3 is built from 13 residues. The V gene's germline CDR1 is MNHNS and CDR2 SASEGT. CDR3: CASSSLSSYEQYV. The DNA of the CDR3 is TGTGCCAGCAGTAGCTTGAGCTCCTACGAGCAGTACGTC.

In DNA, the CDR3 is TGTGCCAGCAGCCAGCGAAAGAGAGAATCTAGCTCCTACAATGAGCAGTTCTTC. Amino acids: CASSQRKRESSSYNEQFF. V usage is TRBV21-1 and J usage is TRBJ2-1; the table's D call TRBD2 went unverified against the DNA. TRBV21-1 is termed a pseudogene. The CDR3 sequence is 18 residues long.

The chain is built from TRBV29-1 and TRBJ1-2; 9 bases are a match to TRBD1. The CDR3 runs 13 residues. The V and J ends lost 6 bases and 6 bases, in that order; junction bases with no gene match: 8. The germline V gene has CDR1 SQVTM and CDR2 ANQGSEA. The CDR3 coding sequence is TGCAGCGTCTCGAGACAGGGGGGAAATGGCTACACCTTC. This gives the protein CSVSRQGGNGYTF.

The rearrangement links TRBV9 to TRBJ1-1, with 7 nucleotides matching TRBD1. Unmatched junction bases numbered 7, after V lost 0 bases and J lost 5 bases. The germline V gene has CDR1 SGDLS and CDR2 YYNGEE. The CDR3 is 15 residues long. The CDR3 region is CASSVEGAIDTEAFF. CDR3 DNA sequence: TGTGCCAGCAGCGTAGAGGGGGCTATCGATACTGAAGCTTTCTTT.

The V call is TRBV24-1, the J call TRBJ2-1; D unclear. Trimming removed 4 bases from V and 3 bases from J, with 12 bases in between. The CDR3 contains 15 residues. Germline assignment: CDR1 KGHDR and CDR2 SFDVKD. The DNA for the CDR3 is TGTGCCACCAGTGACCCAACACGGGTCTACAATGAGCAGTTCTTC. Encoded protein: CATSDPTRVYNEQFF.

This CDR3 reads CATSAVILRDKSSYNEQFF. The DNA for the CDR3 is TGTGCCACCAGTGCCGTGATTTTAAGGGACAAGAGCTCCTACAATGAGCAGTTCTTC. V and J are TRBV24-1 and TRBJ2-1; maybe TRBD1 (6 bases). The CDR3 runs to 19 residues. Deletions cut 5 bases from V and 0 bases from J, with 22 bases between. The germline V gene has CDR1 KGHDR and CDR2 SFDVKD.

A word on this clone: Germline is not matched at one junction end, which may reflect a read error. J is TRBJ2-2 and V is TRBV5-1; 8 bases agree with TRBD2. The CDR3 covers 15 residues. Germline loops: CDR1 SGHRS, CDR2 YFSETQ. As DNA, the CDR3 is TGTGCCAGCAGCTTGGCCACTAGCGGCACCGGGGAGCTGTTTTTT. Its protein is CASSLATSGTGELFF.

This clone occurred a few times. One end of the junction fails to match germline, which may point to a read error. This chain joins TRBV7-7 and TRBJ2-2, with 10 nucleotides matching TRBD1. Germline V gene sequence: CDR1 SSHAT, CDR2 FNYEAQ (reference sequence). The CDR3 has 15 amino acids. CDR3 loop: CASSSGQGVSGELFF. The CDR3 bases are TGTGCTAGCAGCTCCGGACAGGGGGTTTCCGGGGAGCTGTTTTTT.

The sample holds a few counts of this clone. The CDR3 here is CASSQQTGGKSYGYTF. For the CDR3, the DNA is TGCGCCAGCAGCCAGCAGACAGGGGGCAAAAGCTATGGCTACACCTTC. The chain combines TRBV4-1 with TRBJ1-2; 10 bases line up with TRBD1. This CDR3 is 16 amino acids long. Germline V gene sequence: CDR1 MGHRA, CDR2 YSYEKL. With 3 bases clipped from V and 4 bases from J, the junction kept 8 bases outside the gene matches.

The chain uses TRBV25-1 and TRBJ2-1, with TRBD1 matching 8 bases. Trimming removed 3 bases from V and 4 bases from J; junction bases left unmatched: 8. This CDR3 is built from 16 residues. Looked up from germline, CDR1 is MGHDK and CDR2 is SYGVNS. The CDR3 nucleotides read TGTGCCAGCAGTGACGATGGGACAGGTGTTTACAATGAGCAGTTCTTC. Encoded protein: CASSDDGTGVYNEQFF. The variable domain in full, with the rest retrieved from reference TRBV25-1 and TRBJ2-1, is EADIYQTPRYLVIGTGKKITLECSQTMGHDKMYWYQQDPGMELHLIHYSYGVNSTEKGDLSSESTVSRIRTEHFPLTLESARPSHTSQYLCASSDDGTGVYNEQFFGPGTRLTVL.

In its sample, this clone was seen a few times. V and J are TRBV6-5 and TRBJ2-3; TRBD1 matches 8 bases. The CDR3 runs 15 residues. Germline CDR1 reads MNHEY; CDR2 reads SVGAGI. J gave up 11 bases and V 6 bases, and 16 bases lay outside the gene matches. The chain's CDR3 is CASRGPGQVFFQQYF. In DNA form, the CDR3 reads TGTGCCAGCAGAGGACCGGGACAGGTTTTTTTTCAGCAGTATTTT.

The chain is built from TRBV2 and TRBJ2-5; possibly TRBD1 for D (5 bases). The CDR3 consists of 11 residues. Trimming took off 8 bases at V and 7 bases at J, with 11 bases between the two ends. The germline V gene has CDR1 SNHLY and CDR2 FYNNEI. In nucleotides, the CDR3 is TGTGCCAGCTTGGCGCAGGGGACCCAGTACTTC. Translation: CASLAQGTQYF.

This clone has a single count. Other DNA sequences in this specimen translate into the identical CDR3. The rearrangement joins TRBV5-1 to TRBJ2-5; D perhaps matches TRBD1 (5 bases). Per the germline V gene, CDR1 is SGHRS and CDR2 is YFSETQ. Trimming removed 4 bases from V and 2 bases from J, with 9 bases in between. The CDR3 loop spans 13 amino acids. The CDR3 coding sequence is TGCGCCAGCAGCAGAGACAGTCAAGAGACCCAGTACTTC. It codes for CASSRDSQETQYF.

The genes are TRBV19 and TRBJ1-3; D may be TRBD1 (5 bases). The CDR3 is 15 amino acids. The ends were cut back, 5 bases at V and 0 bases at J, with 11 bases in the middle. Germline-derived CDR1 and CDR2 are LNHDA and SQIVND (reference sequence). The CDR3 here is CASSPNQGSGNTIYF. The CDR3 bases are TGTGCCAGTAGTCCCAATCAGGGCTCTGGAAACACCATATATTTT.

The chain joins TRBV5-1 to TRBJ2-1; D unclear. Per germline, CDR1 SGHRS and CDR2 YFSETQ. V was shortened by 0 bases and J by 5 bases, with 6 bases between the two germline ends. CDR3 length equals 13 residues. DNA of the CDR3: TGCGCCAGCAGCTTGGTCAGAAACAATGAGCAGTTCTTC. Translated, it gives CASSLVRNNEQFF.

Written as DNA, the CDR3 is TGTGCCAGTAGTATTGGGGACAGGGTTGGCACTGAAGCTTTCTTT. It translates to CASSIGDRVGTEAFF. The rearrangement uses TRBV19 and TRBJ1-1, with TRBD1 matching over 9 bases. CDR3 length equals 15 residues. V was pared by 3 bases and J by 4 bases, with 6 bases of the junction left unmatched. The germline V gene encodes CDR1 LNHDA and CDR2 SQIVND (reference sequence).

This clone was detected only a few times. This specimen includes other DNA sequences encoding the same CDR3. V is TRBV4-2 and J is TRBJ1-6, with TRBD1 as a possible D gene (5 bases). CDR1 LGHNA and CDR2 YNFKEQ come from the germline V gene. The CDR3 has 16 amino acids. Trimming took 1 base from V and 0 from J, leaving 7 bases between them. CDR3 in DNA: TGTGCCAGCAGCCAAGTCCAGGGCTCCTATAATTCACCCCTCCACTTT. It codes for CASSQVQGSYNSPLHF.

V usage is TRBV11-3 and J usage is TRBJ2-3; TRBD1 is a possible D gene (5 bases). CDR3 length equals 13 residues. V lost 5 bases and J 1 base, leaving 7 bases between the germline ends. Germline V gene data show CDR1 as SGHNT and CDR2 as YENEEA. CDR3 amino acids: CASSGQGTDTQYF. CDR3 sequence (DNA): TGTGCCAGCAGCGGACAAGGCACAGATACGCAGTATTTT.

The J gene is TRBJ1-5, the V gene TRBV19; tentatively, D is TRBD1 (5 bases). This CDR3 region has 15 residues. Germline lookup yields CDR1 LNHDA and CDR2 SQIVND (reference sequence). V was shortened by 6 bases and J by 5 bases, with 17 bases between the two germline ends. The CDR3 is CASRPLQAGDQPQHF. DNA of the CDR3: TGTGCCAGTAGGCCGCTGCAAGCGGGGGATCAGCCCCAGCATTTT.

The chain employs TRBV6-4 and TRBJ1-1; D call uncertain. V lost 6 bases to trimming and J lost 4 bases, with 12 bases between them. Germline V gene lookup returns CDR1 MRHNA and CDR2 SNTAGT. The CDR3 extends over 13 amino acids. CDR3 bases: TGTGCCAGCAGCGCCCGGGAGGGCACTGAAGCTTTCTTT. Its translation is CASSAREGTEAFF.

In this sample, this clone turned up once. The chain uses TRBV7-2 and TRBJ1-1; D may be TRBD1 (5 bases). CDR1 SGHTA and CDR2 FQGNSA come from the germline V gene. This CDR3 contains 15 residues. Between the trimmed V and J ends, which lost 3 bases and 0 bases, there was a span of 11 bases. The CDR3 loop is CASSFLDSLNTEAFF. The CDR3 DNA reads TGTGCCAGCAGCTTCCTTGACAGCTTGAACACTGAAGCTTTCTTT.

This chain's CDR3 is CASSFRAAGNTIYF. In nucleotides, the CDR3 is TGTGCCAGCAGCTTCAGGGCCGCTGGAAACACCATATATTTT. This chain connects TRBV5-8 to TRBJ1-3, with D perhaps TRBD1 (5 bases). The V end lost 2 bases, the J end lost 2 bases, and 8 bases lay between the germline ends. The CDR3 runs 14 residues. CDR1 and CDR2 (germline): SGHTS, YDEGEE. Together with reference TRBV5-8 and TRBJ1-3, the CDR3 gives the full variable domain: EAGVTQSPTHLIKTRGQQATLRCSPISGHTSVYWYQQALGLGLQFLLWYDEGEERNRGNFPPRFSGRQFPNYSSELNVNALELEDSALYLCASSFRAAGNTIYFGEGSWLTVV.